The 27 T cell receptor beta chains reported below all come from one sample, sequenced in a study of cytomegalovirus exposure and HLA in healthy donors. The method was immunoSEQ multiplex PCR; TCRdb's version includes in-frame clones alone and lacks a portion of them. The sample yields 150,000 to 200,000 clones, 85% seen once. The sample was PBMCs. These receptors all stem from a man younger than 40 in good health and CMV-seropositive.

In DNA, the CDR3 is TGCGCCAGCAGCCCCGGACAGCCTACTAACTATGGCTACACCTTC. This sequence encodes CASSPGQPTNYGYTF. The V and J genes are TRBV4-1 and TRBJ1-2; D may be TRBD1 (6 bases). Germline CDR1 and CDR2: MGHRA and YSYEKL. V lost 4 bases and J lost 0, with 12 bases in between. The CDR3 sequence is 15 residues long.

The chain joins TRBV5-4 to TRBJ1-4, with D perhaps matching TRBD1 (5 bases). The CDR3 length is 13 residues. Between the trimmed V and J ends, which lost 0 bases and 7 bases, there was a span of 7 bases. Germline CDR1 and CDR2: SGHNT and YYREEE (reference sequence). CDR3 nucleotide sequence: TGTGCCAGCAGCTTGGGGGGGGGTGAAAAACTGTTTTTT. This codes for CASSLGGGEKLFF.

V and J are TRBV14 and TRBJ2-7, with 8 bases identical to TRBD2. Germline assignment: CDR1 SGHDN and CDR2 FVKESK. Losses at the gene ends were 0 bases for V and 3 bases for J; bases not matched to a gene: 7. The CDR3 totals 16 residues. CDR3 nucleotides: TGTGCCAGCAGCCAAGACGGGGGGGCTCGCGTCTACGAGCAGTACTTC. This encodes CASSQDGGARVYEQYF. The variable domain in full, with the rest retrieved from reference TRBV14 and TRBJ2-7, is EAGVTQFPSHSVIEKGQTVTLRCDPISGHDNLYWYRRVMGKEIKFLLHFVKESKQDESGMPNNRFLAERTGGTYSTLKVQPAELEDSGVYFCASSQDGGARVYEQYFGPGTRLTVT.

The J gene is TRBJ2-7, the V gene TRBV19; tentatively, D is TRBD2 (5 bases). The CDR3 spans 14 residues. Trimming took off 5 bases at V and 5 bases at J, with 16 bases between the two ends. Germline CDR1 and CDR2: LNHDA and SQIVND (reference sequence). CDR3 DNA: TGTGCCAGTAGTCTGGGGTGGAGGTACGACGAGCAGTACTTC. It translates to CASSLGWRYDEQYF.

The rearrangement links TRBV5-6 to TRBJ1-5; tentatively, D is TRBD1 (6 bases). Germline V gives CDR1 SGHDT, CDR2 YYEEEE. Trimming cost V 2 bases and J 3 bases, with 9 bases left between them. This CDR3 is 14 amino acids long. The chain's CDR3 is CASSFGQLNQPQHF. The CDR3 DNA sequence: TGTGCCAGCAGCTTCGGACAGCTCAATCAGCCCCAGCATTTT. Full variable domain (outside the CDR3, taken from reference TRBV5-6 and TRBJ1-5): DAGVTQSPTHLIKTRGQQVTLRCSPKSGHDTVSWYQQALGQGPQFIFQYYEEEERQRGNFPDRFSGHQFPNYSSELNVNALLLGDSALYLCASSFGQLNQPQHFGDGTRLSIL.

For this clone: Other nucleotide sequences from this sample produce the same CDR3. V is TRBV2 and J is TRBJ2-5; unclear D gene. Trimming shortened V by 5 bases and J by 1 base, and 5 bases separated the two germline ends. Germline CDR1 and CDR2: SNHLY and FYNNEI. The CDR3 covers 12 residues. For the CDR3, the DNA is TGTGCCAGCAGTCGCGTCCAAGAGACCCAGTACTTC. It translates to CASSRVQETQYF.

The V call is TRBV6-6, the J call TRBJ1-4; no clear D. V was pared by 4 bases and J by 3 bases, with 12 bases between. The germline V gene encodes CDR1 MNHNY and CDR2 SVGAGI (reference sequence). This CDR3 region has 15 residues. CDR3 DNA: TGTGCCAGCAGTTTGGCAGTGTTGGCTAATGAAAAACTGTTTTTT. This encodes CASSLAVLANEKLFF.

The chain joins TRBV6-5 to TRBJ1-1; 10 positions match TRBD1. The CDR3 length is 15 residues. The ends lost 2 bases at V and 3 bases at J; junction bases unmatched: 3. Germline V lookup: CDR1 MNHEY, CDR2 SVGAGI. Here the CDR3 DNA reads TGTGCCAGCAGTTACCGGACAGGGGGATACACTGAAGCTTTCTTT. Residues: CASSYRTGGYTEAFF.

The chain has TRBV5-1 and TRBJ2-3, with D possibly being TRBD2 (7 bases). The CDR3 sequence is 17 residues long. V lost 4 bases to trimming and J lost 5 bases, with 23 bases between them. Germline CDR1 SGHRS, CDR2 YFSETQ. DNA of the CDR3: TGCGCCAGCAGCCGTGTTGGCTGGGGGGGCTATGAAGATACGCAGTATTTT. Protein product: CASSRVGWGGYEDTQYF.

This chain joins TRBV30 and TRBJ1-6; TRBD1 matches 10 bases. The CDR3 sequence is 14 residues long. Germline values: CDR1 GTSNPN, CDR2 SVGIG (reference sequence). V gave up 4 bases and J gave up 8 bases; unmatched junction bases: 5. CDR3 amino acids: CAWTPGQGYSPLHF. In DNA, the CDR3 is TGTGCCTGGACGCCGGGACAGGGGTATTCACCCCTCCACTTT.

The V and J genes are TRBV15 and TRBJ1-5; D is possibly TRBD1 (5 bases). Germline V gene data show CDR1 as LNHNV and CDR2 as YYDKDF (reference sequence). CDR3 size: 14 residues. V was clipped by 3 bases and J by 3 bases, with 9 bases between them. CDR3 amino acids: CATSRADNNQPQHF. The CDR3 DNA sequence: TGTGCCACCAGCAGGGCGGACAACAATCAGCCCCAGCATTTT.

This rearrangement joins TRBV28 to TRBJ2-1; 13 bases match TRBD2. Germline CDR1 reads MDHEN; CDR2 reads SYDVKM. This CDR3 is 15 amino acids long. V lost 6 bases to trimming and J lost 4 bases; unmatched junction nucleotides: 3. This CDR3 is CASSLTSGRYNEQFF. The CDR3 DNA reads as TGTGCCAGCAGCCTGACTAGCGGGAGGTACAATGAGCAGTTCTTC. The full variable domain, completed using reference TRBV28 and TRBJ2-1, is DVKVTQSSRYLVKRTGEKVFLECVQDMDHENMFWYRQDPGLGLRLIYFSYDVKMKEKGDIPEGYSVSREKKERFSLILESASTNQTSMYLCASSLTSGRYNEQFFGPGTRLTVL.

The chain uses TRBV6-5 and TRBJ1-5; 8 bases agree with TRBD1. This CDR3 region has 15 residues. The V segment lost 6 bases and the J segment 0 bases; nucleotides outside the gene matches: 4. CDR1 and CDR2 from the germline V gene are MNHEY and SVGAGI. The CDR3 region is CASSPTGGSNQPQHF. CDR3 in DNA: TGTGCCAGCAGCCCTACAGGGGGTAGCAATCAGCCCCAGCATTTT.

This chain connects TRBV21-1 to TRBJ2-5; TRBD2 was called by the table and not checked on the DNA. TRBV21-1 is an annotated pseudogene. This CDR3 is built from 15 residues. The CDR3 DNA is TGTGCCAGCAGCGGTTTGCGGGGGGCCCAAGAGACCCAGTACTTC. Protein product: CASSGLRGAQETQYF.

This clone has only one observation. The genes are TRBV6-5 and TRBJ2-4; D might be TRBD1 (6 bases). The CDR3 extends over 16 amino acids. The V gene's germline CDR1 is MNHEY and CDR2 SVGAGI. Trimming cost V 0 bases and J 0 bases, with 9 bases left between them. CDR3 in amino acids: CASSYSTGSAKNIQYF. The CDR3 DNA reads as TGTGCCAGCAGTTACTCGACAGGTTCAGCCAAAAACATTCAGTACTTC.

V gene TRBV18 combines with J gene TRBJ2-3; no clear D gene. With 0 bases removed from V and 0 bases from J, the gap between germline ends came to 7 bases. The CDR3 runs to 15 residues. Germline-derived CDR1 and CDR2 are KGHSH and LQKENI. Written as DNA, the CDR3 is TGTGCCAGCTCACCACCCAGTGCTAGCACAGATACGCAGTATTTT. Translated, it gives CASSPPSASTDTQYF.

The chain employs TRBV4-3 and TRBJ1-4, with TRBD1 matching 7 bases. CDR1 and CDR2 (germline): LGHNA, YSLEER. Unmatched junction bases numbered 5, after V lost 1 base and J lost 0 bases. The CDR3 totals 17 residues. The DNA of the CDR3 is TGCGCCAGCAGCCAAGTCCCGGACAGGTCAACTAATGAAAAACTGTTTTTT. Encoded protein: CASSQVPDRSTNEKLFF.

The chain employs TRBV9 and TRBJ2-2; 9 bases fit TRBD1. The germline V gene encodes CDR1 SGDLS and CDR2 YYNGEE. CDR3 length equals 15 residues. The V segment lost 0 bases and the J segment 6 bases; nucleotides outside the gene matches: 3. The CDR3 region is CASSVEHRGPGELFF. DNA of the CDR3: TGTGCCAGCAGCGTAGAACACAGGGGGCCCGGGGAGCTGTTTTTT.

This sequence joins TRBV18 and TRBJ1-1, with D perhaps TRBD1 (6 bases). CDR1 is KGHSH, CDR2 LQKENI, per germline. The CDR3 has 14 residues. V lost 4 bases and J lost 0, with 9 bases in between. CDR3 DNA sequence: TGTGCCAGCTCACTAGGACAGCTGAACACTGAAGCTTTCTTT. It codes for CASSLGQLNTEAFF.

This chain uses TRBV18 with TRBJ2-2, with a possible D match to TRBD2 (7 bases). The length of the CDR3 is 16 residues. Between the trimmed V and J ends, which lost 1 base and 3 bases, there was a span of 12 bases. Per the germline V gene, CDR1 is KGHSH and CDR2 is LQKENI. CDR3 protein: CASSPLGGRDTGELFF. For the CDR3, the DNA is TGTGCCAGCTCACCACTGGGGGGGCGCGACACCGGGGAGCTGTTTTTT.

V usage is TRBV29-1 and J usage is TRBJ1-2; D might be TRBD1 (6 bases). The CDR3 totals 13 residues. Trimming removed 5 bases at V and 1 base at J, with 11 bases between. Germline V gene data show CDR1 as SQVTM and CDR2 as ANQGSEA. CDR3 in DNA: TGCAGCGTTAATAGGGGGTATAACTATGGCTACACCTTC. Protein sequence: CSVNRGYNYGYTF.

The chain uses TRBV6-1 and TRBJ2-7; D is uncertain. CDR1 is MNHNS and CDR2 is SASEGT in the germline V gene. V was trimmed by 3 bases and J by 2 bases, leaving 5 bases between them. This CDR3 comprises 12 residues. For the CDR3, the DNA is TGTGCCAGCAGTGAGTCTCCCTACGAGCAGTACTTC. It is translated as CASSESPYEQYF.

The chain couples TRBV7-9 to TRBJ1-5; D remains unclear. The germline gives CDR1 SEHNR, CDR2 FQNEAQ (reference sequence). Trimming stripped 2 bases from V and 6 bases from J, with 11 bases between. The CDR3 is made up of 14 amino acids. DNA of the CDR3: TGTGCCAGCAGCTTACTCGGGGAGGGTCAGCCCCAGCATTTT. It yields the protein CASSLLGEGQPQHF.

The V and J genes are TRBV28 and TRBJ2-3; D is unresolved. From germline, CDR1 is MDHEN and CDR2 SYDVKM. This CDR3 comprises 14 residues. Between the trimmed V and J ends, which lost 3 bases and 2 bases, there was a span of 9 bases. The CDR3 bases are TGTGCCAGCAGTTTTTCCCGACACACAGATACGCAGTATTTT. Translation: CASSFSRHTDTQYF.

This chain connects TRBV11-2 to TRBJ1-5, with D perhaps matching TRBD1 (5 bases). V lost 5 bases, J lost 0 bases, and 14 bases lay in between. CDR1 and CDR2 (germline): SGHAT, FQNNGV. This CDR3 has 16 residues. Written as DNA, the CDR3 is TGTGCCAGCAGCCCCTCTCGGGGGAATAGCAATCAGCCCCAGCATTTT. Its protein product is CASSPSRGNSNQPQHF.

The chain carries TRBV7-9 and TRBJ2-1; 10 bases align to TRBD2. After removal of 4 bases from V and 5 bases from J, the junction contained 8 bases not matched to a gene. Per germline, CDR1 SEHNR and CDR2 FQNEAQ (reference sequence). CDR3 length: 16 residues. DNA of the CDR3: TGTGCCAGCAGCTCCGCCGAGCGGGGGGGCCACAATGAGCAGTTCTTC. It translates to CASSSAERGGHNEQFF.

This clone was observed a single time. The chain couples TRBV7-2 to TRBJ2-3; tentatively, D is TRBD2 (7 bases). V lost 3 bases to trimming and J lost 4 bases, with 14 bases between them. The CDR3 is made up of 15 amino acids. CDR1 is SGHTA and CDR2 is FQGNSA in the germline V gene. Written as DNA, the CDR3 is TGTGCCAGCAGCTTCTATAAGGGGGGGGCAGATACGCAGTATTTT. Translated, it gives CASSFYKGGADTQYF.